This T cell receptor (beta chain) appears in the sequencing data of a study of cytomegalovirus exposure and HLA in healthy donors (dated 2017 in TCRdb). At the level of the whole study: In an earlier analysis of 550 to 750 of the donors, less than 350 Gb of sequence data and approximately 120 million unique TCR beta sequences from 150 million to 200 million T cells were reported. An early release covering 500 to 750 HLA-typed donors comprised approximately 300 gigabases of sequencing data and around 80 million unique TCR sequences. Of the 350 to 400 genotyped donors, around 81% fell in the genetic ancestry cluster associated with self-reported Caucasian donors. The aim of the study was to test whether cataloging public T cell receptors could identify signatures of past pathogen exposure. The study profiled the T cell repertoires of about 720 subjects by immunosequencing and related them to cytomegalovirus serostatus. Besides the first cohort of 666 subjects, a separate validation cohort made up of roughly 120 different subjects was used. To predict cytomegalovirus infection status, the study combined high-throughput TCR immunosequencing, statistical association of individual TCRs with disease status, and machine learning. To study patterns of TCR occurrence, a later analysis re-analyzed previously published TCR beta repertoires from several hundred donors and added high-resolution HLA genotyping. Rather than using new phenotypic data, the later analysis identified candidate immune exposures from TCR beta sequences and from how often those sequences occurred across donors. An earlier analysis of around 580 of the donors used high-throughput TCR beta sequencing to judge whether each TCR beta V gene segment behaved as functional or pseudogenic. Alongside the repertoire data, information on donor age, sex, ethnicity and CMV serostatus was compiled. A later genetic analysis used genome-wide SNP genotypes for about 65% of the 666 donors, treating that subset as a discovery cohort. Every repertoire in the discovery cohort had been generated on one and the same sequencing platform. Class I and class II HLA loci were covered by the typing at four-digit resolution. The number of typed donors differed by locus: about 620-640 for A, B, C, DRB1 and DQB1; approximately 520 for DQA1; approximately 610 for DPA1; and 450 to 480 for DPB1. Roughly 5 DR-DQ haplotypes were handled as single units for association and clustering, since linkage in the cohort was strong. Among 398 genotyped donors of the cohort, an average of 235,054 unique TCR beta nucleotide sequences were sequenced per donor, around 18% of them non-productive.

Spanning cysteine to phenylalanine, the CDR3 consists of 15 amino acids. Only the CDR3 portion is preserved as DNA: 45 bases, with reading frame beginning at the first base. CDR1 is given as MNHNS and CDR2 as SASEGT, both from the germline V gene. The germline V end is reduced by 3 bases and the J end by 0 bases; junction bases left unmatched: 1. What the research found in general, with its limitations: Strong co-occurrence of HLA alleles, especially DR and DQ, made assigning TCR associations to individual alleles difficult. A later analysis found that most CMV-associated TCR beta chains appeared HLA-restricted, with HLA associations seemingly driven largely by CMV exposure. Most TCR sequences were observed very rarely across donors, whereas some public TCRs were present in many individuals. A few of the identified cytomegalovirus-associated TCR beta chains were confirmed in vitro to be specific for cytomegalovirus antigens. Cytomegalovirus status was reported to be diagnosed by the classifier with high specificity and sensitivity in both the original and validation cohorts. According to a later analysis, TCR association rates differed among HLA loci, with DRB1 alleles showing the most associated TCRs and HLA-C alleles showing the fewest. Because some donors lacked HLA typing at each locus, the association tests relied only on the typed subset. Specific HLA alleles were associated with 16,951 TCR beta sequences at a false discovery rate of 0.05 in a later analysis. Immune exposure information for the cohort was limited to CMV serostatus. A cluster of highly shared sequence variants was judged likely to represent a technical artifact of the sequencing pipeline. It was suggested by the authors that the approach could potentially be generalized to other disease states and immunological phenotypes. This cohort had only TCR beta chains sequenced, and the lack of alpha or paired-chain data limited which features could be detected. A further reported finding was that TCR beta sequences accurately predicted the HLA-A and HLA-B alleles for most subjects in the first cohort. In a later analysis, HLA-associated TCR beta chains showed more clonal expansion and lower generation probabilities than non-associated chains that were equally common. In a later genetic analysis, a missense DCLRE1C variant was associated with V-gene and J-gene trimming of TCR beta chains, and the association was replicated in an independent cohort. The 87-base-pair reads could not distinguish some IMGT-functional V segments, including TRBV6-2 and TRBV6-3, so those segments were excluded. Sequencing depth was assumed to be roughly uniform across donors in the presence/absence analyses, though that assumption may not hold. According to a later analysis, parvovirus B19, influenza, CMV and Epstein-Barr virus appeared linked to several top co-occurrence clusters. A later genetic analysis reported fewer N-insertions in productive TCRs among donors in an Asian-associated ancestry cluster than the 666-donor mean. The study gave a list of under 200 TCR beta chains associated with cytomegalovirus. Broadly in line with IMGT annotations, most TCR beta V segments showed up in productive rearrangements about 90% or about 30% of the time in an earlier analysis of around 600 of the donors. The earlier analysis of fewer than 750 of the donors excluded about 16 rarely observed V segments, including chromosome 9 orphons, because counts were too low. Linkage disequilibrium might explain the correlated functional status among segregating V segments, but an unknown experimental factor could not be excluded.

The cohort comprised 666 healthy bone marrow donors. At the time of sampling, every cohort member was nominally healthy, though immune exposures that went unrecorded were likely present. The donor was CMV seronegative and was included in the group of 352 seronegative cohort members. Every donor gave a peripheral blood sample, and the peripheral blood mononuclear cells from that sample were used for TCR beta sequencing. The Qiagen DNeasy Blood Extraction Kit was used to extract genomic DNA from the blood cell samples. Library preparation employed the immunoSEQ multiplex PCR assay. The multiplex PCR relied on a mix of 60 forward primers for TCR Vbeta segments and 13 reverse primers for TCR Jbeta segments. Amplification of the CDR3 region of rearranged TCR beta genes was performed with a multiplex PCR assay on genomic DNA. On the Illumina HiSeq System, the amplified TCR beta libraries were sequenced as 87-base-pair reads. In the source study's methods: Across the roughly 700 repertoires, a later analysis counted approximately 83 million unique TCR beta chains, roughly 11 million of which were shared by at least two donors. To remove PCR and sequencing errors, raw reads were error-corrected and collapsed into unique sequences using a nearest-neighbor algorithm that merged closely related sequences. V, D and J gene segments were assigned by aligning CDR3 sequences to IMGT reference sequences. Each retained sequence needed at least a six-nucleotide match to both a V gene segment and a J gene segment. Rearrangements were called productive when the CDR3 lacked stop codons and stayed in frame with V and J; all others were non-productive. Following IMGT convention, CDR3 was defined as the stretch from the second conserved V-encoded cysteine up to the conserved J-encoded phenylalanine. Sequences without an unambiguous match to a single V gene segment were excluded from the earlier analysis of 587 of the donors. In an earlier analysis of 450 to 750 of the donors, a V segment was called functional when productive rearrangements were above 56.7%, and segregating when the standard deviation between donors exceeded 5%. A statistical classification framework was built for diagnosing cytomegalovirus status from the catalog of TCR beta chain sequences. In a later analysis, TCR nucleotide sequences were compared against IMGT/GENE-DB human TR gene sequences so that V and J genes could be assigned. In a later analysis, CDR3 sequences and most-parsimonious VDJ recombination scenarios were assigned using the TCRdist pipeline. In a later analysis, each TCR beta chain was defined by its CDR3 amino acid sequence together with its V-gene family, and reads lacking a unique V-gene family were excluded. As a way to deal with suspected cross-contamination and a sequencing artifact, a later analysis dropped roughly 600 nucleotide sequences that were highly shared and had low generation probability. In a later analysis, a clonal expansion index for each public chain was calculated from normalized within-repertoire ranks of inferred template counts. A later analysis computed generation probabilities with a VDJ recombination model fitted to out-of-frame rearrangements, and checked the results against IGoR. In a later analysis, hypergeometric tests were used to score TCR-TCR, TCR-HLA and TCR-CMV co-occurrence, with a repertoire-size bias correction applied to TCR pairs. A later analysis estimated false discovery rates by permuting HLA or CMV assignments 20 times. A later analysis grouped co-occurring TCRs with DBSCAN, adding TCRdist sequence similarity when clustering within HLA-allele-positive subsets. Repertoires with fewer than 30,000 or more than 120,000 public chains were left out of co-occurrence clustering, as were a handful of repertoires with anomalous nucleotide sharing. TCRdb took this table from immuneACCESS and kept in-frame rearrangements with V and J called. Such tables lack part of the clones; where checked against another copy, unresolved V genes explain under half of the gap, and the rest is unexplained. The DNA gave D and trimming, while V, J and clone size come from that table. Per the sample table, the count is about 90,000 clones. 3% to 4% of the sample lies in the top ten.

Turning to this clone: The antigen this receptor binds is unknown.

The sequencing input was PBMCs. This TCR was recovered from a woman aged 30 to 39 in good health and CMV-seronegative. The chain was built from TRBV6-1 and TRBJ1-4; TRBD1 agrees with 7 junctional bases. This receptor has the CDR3 CASSDQGATNEKLFF. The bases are TGTGCCAGCAGTGATCAGGGGGCAACTAATGAAAAACTGTTTTTT.